Shown below are 11 T cell receptor beta chains from a single sample sequenced in a study of technical replicates of blood from a handful of donors. Only in-frame clones appear in the TCRdb table, and some are missing; sequencing was by immunoSEQ multiplex PCR. Here the sample spans approximately 70,000 clones, approximately 97% being singletons. The sample consisted of T cells isolated from PBMCs. Receptors were obtained from a human donor in good health.

V gene TRBV28 combines with J gene TRBJ2-1; the D is unclear. This CDR3 has 14 residues. In germline, CDR1 is MDHEN, CDR2 SYDVKM. V dropped 7 bases and J dropped 3 bases, with 13 bases sitting between them. In nucleotides, the CDR3 is TGTGCCAGCACAACACCGCCGGGCTACAATGAGCAGTTCTTC. Translated: CASTTPPGYNEQFF.

V is TRBV6-1 and J is TRBJ2-1, with 9 bases matching TRBD2. V trimming: 4 bases; J trimming: 9 bases; junction bases outside the gene matches: 7. CDR3 size: 14 residues. CDR1 is MNHNS, CDR2 SASEGT, per germline. The DNA of the CDR3 is TGTGCCAGCAGTGTGGGGACTAGCTGGTCTGAGCAGTTCTTC. The encoded protein is CASSVGTSWSEQFF.

This chain uses TRBV7-9 with TRBJ2-5; TRBD1 aligns across 10 bases. The CDR3 runs to 15 residues. Germline V gene data show CDR1 as SEHNR and CDR2 as FQNEAQ (reference sequence). With 5 bases clipped from V and 2 bases from J, the junction kept 5 bases outside the gene matches. For the CDR3, the DNA is TGTGCCAGCAGCCACGGACAGGGGGGACAAGAGACCCAGTACTTC. Protein sequence: CASSHGQGGQETQYF.

The chain has TRBV11-2 and TRBJ1-2, with 7 bases lining up with TRBD1. Trimming cost V 5 bases and J 2 bases; bases outside gene matches: 2. The CDR3 is 13 residues long. The germline V gene has CDR1 SGHAT and CDR2 FQNNGV. DNA for the CDR3: TGTGCCAGCAGCCTAGGGGGCAACTATGGCTACACCTTC. It codes for CASSLGGNYGYTF.

Only one count was recorded for this clone. The rearrangement joins TRBV9 to TRBJ1-5; tentative D call: TRBD1 (5 bases). Trimming took 3 bases from V and 7 from J, leaving 14 bases between them. The germline V gene has CDR1 SGDLS and CDR2 YYNGEE. The CDR3 is 14 amino acids. The CDR3 DNA sequence: TGTGCCAGCAGCGCGGGGGGTGGTAGGCAGCCCCAGCATTTT. Translated: CASSAGGGRQPQHF.

The chain uses TRBV2 and TRBJ1-5; D remains ambiguous. The germline V and J ends were trimmed by 6 bases and 3 bases, with 15 bases remaining between them. Germline-derived CDR1 and CDR2 are SNHLY and FYNNEI. The CDR3 is 15 amino acids. CDR3 sequence (DNA): TGTGCCAGCAGCATCGTCGAGGAAATCAATCAGCCCCAGCATTTT. This codes for CASSIVEEINQPQHF.

The chain links TRBV30 to TRBJ2-7, with D possibly matching TRBD2 (5 bases). Germline CDR1 reads GTSNPN; CDR2 reads SVGIG (reference sequence). The length of the CDR3 is 17 residues. V lost 0 bases and J lost 4, with 22 bases in between. CDR3 sequence (DNA): TGTGCCTGGAGTGTACCCACGTTGTGGAGGACGGGGTACGAGCAGTACTTC. Encoded protein: CAWSVPTLWRTGYEQYF.

V and J are TRBV30 and TRBJ2-5; D gene unclear. Trimming stripped 2 bases from V and 1 base from J, with 8 bases between. Germline V gene data show CDR1 as GTSNPN and CDR2 as SVGIG (reference sequence). The CDR3 sequence is 13 residues long. For the CDR3, the DNA is TGTGCCTGGAGTTCCGGGTTCCAAGAGACCCAGTACTTC. It yields the protein CAWSSGFQETQYF.

The chain carries TRBV29-1 and TRBJ1-4; weak D call: TRBD1 (5 bases). The CDR3 consists of 13 residues. V was cut by 5 bases and J by 5 bases, with 12 bases left in between. Germline V gene data show CDR1 as SQVTM and CDR2 as ANQGSEA. CDR3 protein: CSVTGTSNEKLFF. In nucleotides, the CDR3 is TGCAGCGTTACCGGGACTTCGAATGAAAAACTGTTTTTT.

This chain connects TRBV7-2 to TRBJ1-1, with D possibly being TRBD1 (6 bases). V was clipped by 5 bases and J by 3 bases, with 19 bases between them. The CDR3 runs 16 residues. The germline V gene has CDR1 SGHTA and CDR2 FQGNSA. DNA of the CDR3: TGTGCCAGCAGCCTTGGGGGGGGCGATGCGGACACTGAAGCTTTCTTT. Residues: CASSLGGGDADTEAFF.

The chain has TRBV15 and TRBJ2-1, with D maybe TRBD2 (6 bases). The germline CDR1 and CDR2 sequences are LNHNV and YYDKDF (reference sequence). V was shortened by 1 base and J by 0 bases, with 13 bases between the two germline ends. CDR3 size: 17 residues. The CDR3 DNA sequence: TGTGCCACCAGCAGAGGGAGGGCCCAGAGCTCCTACAATGAGCAGTTCTTC. This gives the protein CATSRGRAQSSYNEQFF. The whole variable domain, filled in from reference TRBV15 and TRBJ2-1, reads DAMVIQNPRYQVTQFGKPVTLSCSQTLNHNVMYWYQQKSSQAPKLLFHYYDKDFNNEADTPDNFQSRRPNTSFCFLDIRSPGLGDTAMYLCATSRGRAQSSYNEQFFGPGTRLTVL.